This section outlines one TCR beta chain sequence together with its context. These data originate in a study of T cell responses to AZD1222 COVID-19 vaccine. TCRdb's table, derived via immunoSEQ multiplex PCR, lists solely in-frame clones and lacks some. Found here are over 150,000 clones, approximately 94% of them singletons; the top ten hold around 1.5%. V was shortened by 3 bases and J by 2 bases, with 10 bases between the two germline ends. Germline assignment: CDR1 MNHEY and CDR2 SMNVEV (reference sequence). The CDR3 sequence is 14 residues long. This rearrangement joins TRBV27 to TRBJ2-5, with unresolved D. The receptor was isolated from an adult who received the AZD1222 COVID-19 vaccine. The sequencing used peripheral blood, collected 28 days after the second AZD1222 dose. The CDR3 loop is CASSFQVGQETQYF. CDR3 nucleotide sequence: TGTGCCAGCAGTTTTCAGGTTGGACAAGAGACCCAGTACTTC.